The 28 T cell receptor beta chains below come from one sample, sequenced in a study of beta chain features in type 1 diabetes. Of the isolated RNA, all was reverse transcribed, and so the sequenced material was expressed TCRB transcripts. Using immunoSEQ multiplex PCR, the repertoire was profiled, and TCRdb retains in-frame clones only, with some absent. The table lists around 99,000 clones, approximately 39% of them singletons. The sequenced sample consisted of stem cell memory CD4+ T cells from blood. These receptors were obtained from a woman younger than 35 in good health.

The J gene is TRBJ2-1, the V gene TRBV7-6, with 13 bases fitting TRBD2. This CDR3 spans 15 amino acids. The V segment lost 6 bases and the J segment 3 bases; nucleotides outside the gene matches: 2. Per germline, CDR1 SGHVS and CDR2 FNYEAQ. In DNA form, the CDR3 reads TGTGCCAGCAGTACTAGCGGGGGGGGCTACAATGAGCAGTTCTTC. Protein sequence: CASSTSGGGYNEQFF. The variable domain in full, with the rest retrieved from reference TRBV7-6 and TRBJ2-1, is GAGVSQSPRYKVTKRGQDVALRCDPISGHVSLYWYRQALGQGPEFLTYFNYEAQQDKSGLPNDRFSAERPEGSISTLTIQRTEQRDSAMYRCASSTSGGGYNEQFFGPGTRLTVL.

CDR3 DNA: TGCAGTGGTTACCGTACTTTGAACACTGAAGCTTTCTTT. Translation: CSGYRTLNTEAFF. The rearrangement uses TRBV29-1 and TRBJ1-1, with D uncertain. This CDR3 region has 13 residues. CDR1 is SQVTM, CDR2 ANQGSEA, per germline.

The chain joins TRBV6-1 to TRBJ1-5; D might be TRBD1 (6 bases). The length of the CDR3 is 14 residues. Germline loops: CDR1 MNHNS, CDR2 SASEGT. The V end was cut by 4 bases, the J end by 4 bases, with 11 bases between. The CDR3: CASSAYRANQPQHF. The DNA for the CDR3 is TGTGCCAGCAGTGCTTACAGGGCAAATCAGCCCCAGCATTTT.

The rearrangement links TRBV7-8 to TRBJ2-7; D possibly corresponds to TRBD2 (5 bases). The V end was cut by 4 bases, the J end by 7 bases, with 17 bases between. There are 14 residues in the CDR3. In germline, CDR1 is SGHVS, CDR2 FQNEAQ. The CDR3: CASSSRTYSGEQYF. In DNA, the CDR3 is TGTGCCAGCAGCTCTAGGACGTATTCGGGGGAGCAGTACTTC.

This chain connects TRBV7-9 to TRBJ2-6; 9 bases match TRBD2. The CDR3 totals 16 residues. CDR1 is SEHNR, CDR2 FQNEAQ, per germline (reference sequence). J gave up 4 bases and V 5 bases, and 6 bases lay outside the gene matches. DNA of the CDR3: TGTGCCAGCAGCCCGGGACTAGCAGGGGGGGCCAACGTCCTGACTTTC. Encoded protein: CASSPGLAGGANVLTF.

This rearrangement joins TRBV5-4 to TRBJ2-5; the match to TRBD2 covers 7 bases. The J call is in doubt because the DNA end fits TRBJ2-7 better. The CDR3 covers 14 residues. In germline, CDR1 is SGHNT, CDR2 YYREEE (reference sequence). CDR3: CASSRQREGYEQYF. In DNA form, the CDR3 reads TGTGCCAGCAGCCGACAGCGGGAAGGGTACGAGCAGTACTTC.

The table lists this clone with a few counts. The chain employs TRBV25-1 and TRBJ2-3; 7 bases fit TRBD2. V lost 3 bases and J lost 4; bases outside the gene matches: 10. There are 16 residues in the CDR3. Germline CDR1 and CDR2: MGHDK and SYGVNS. The CDR3 DNA reads TGTGCCAGCAGTGATTGGGGGGAGGGCCTCGCAGATACGCAGTATTTT. Translated: CASSDWGEGLADTQYF.

As DNA, the CDR3 is TGTGCCTGGAGTTCACAGGCGGTCACTGAAGCTTTCTTT. Its protein product is CAWSSQAVTEAFF. V gene TRBV30 combines with J gene TRBJ1-1, with D maybe TRBD1 (5 bases). The CDR3 spans 13 residues. Germline values: CDR1 GTSNPN, CDR2 SVGIG (reference sequence). V lost 2 bases and J lost 4, with 11 bases in between.

This clone occurred once. The chain links TRBV27 to TRBJ2-1; D ambiguous. The germline gives CDR1 MNHEY, CDR2 SMNVEV (reference sequence). The CDR3 is made up of 13 amino acids. Between the trimmed V and J ends, which lost 5 bases and 0 bases, there was a span of 5 bases. CDR3 sequence (DNA): TGTGCCAGCAGTCTAAACTCCTACAATGAGCAGTTCTTC. Translated, it gives CASSLNSYNEQFF.

This chain uses TRBV10-3 with TRBJ2-7; a possible D gene is TRBD1 (5 bases). Between the trimmed V and J ends, which lost 3 bases and 6 bases, there was a span of 12 bases. This CDR3 has 13 residues. CDR1 and CDR2 (germline): ENHRY, SYGVKD. This CDR3 reads CAISEQVSGEQYF. CDR3 nucleotides: TGTGCCATCAGTGAACAGGTATCGGGCGAGCAGTACTTC.

The chain carries TRBV15 and TRBJ2-3; D perhaps matches TRBD2 (6 bases). CDR1 is LNHNV, CDR2 YYDKDF, per germline (reference sequence). Trimming removed 0 bases at V and 0 bases at J, with 10 bases between. This CDR3 has 16 amino acids. The CDR3 region is CATSRDRRGSTDTQYF. The CDR3 nucleotides read TGTGCCACCAGCAGAGATCGGCGGGGAAGCACAGATACGCAGTATTTT.

A few counts support this clone. CDR3 amino acids: CASSVLATYNEQFF. The CDR3 coding sequence is TGCGCCAGCAGCGTACTAGCCACCTACAATGAGCAGTTCTTC. This chain uses TRBV5-1 with TRBJ2-1, with a weak D call TRBD2 (6 bases). This CDR3 comprises 14 residues. Germline V gene data show CDR1 as SGHRS and CDR2 as YFSETQ. Trimming removed 4 bases at V and 2 bases at J, with 10 bases between. The full variable domain, its missing parts supplied by reference TRBV5-1 and TRBJ2-1, is KAGVTQTPRYLIKTRGQQVTLSCSPISGHRSVSWYQQTPGQGLQFLFEYFSETQRNKGNFPGRFSGRQFSNSRSEMNVSTLELGDSALYLCASSVLATYNEQFFGPGTRLTVL.

This clone was recorded a few times. This sequence joins TRBV19 and TRBJ1-1; 8 bases map to TRBD1. This CDR3 is built from 16 residues. The J segment lost 4 bases and the V segment lost 5 bases, leaving 12 bases of the junction unmatched. Germline CDR1 reads LNHDA; CDR2 reads SQIVND (reference sequence). This CDR3 is CASSSNDRGGSTEAFF. The CDR3 DNA follows: TGTGCCAGTAGTTCAAACGACAGGGGAGGAAGCACTGAAGCTTTCTTT.

In its sample, this clone was seen a few times. The chain carries TRBV7-8 and TRBJ2-1; TRBD2 agrees at 15 bases. CDR3 length: 17 amino acids. V lost 5 bases and J lost 9; bases outside the gene matches: 11. Germline V gene lookup returns CDR1 SGHVS and CDR2 FQNEAQ. CDR3 protein: CASSSGLAGGPRVEQFF. In DNA form, the CDR3 reads TGTGCCAGCAGCAGTGGACTAGCGGGAGGGCCTCGTGTTGAGCAGTTCTTC.

J is TRBJ2-6 and V is TRBV2; D might be TRBD2 (6 bases). CDR3 length: 15 residues. Germline V gene data show CDR1 as SNHLY and CDR2 as FYNNEI. The V end lost 10 bases, the J end lost 0 bases, and 13 bases lay between the germline ends. The CDR3 spells CAMYWGDSGANVLTF. The CDR3 DNA is TGTGCCATGTACTGGGGGGACTCTGGGGCCAACGTCCTGACTTTC.

The chain recombines TRBV6-5 with TRBJ2-7; no reliable D call. The CDR3 covers 13 residues. Germline values: CDR1 MNHEY, CDR2 SVGAGI. Trimming left V 4 bases short and J 1 base short, with 8 bases between. The CDR3 region has the DNA TGTGCCAGCAGTTTAACACGATCCTACGAGCAGTACTTC. Amino acid sequence: CASSLTRSYEQYF.

This clone was detected only a few times. The rearrangement links TRBV11-2 to TRBJ2-2; the match to TRBD2 covers 12 bases. The CDR3 is 16 residues long. V trimming: 5 bases; J trimming: 7 bases; junction bases outside the gene matches: 8. Germline V lookup: CDR1 SGHAT, CDR2 FQNNGV. The CDR3 bases are TGTGCCAGCAGCATGACTAGCGGGAGAAATAACGGGGAGCTGTTTTTT. Protein product: CASSMTSGRNNGELFF.

This clone was recorded a few times. The chain recombines TRBV18 with TRBJ2-3, with a weak D call TRBD2 (6 bases). CDR1 is KGHSH, CDR2 LQKENI, per germline. The V end was cut by 0 bases, the J end by 5 bases, with 9 bases between. This CDR3 has 14 amino acids. The CDR3 spells CASSPPEGLDTQYF. CDR3 sequence (DNA): TGTGCCAGCTCACCACCGGAGGGATTAGATACGCAGTATTTT.

There are a few counts of this clone. This chain links TRBV28 with TRBJ2-7; D perhaps matches TRBD2 (6 bases). This CDR3 spans 14 amino acids. Per germline, CDR1 MDHEN and CDR2 SYDVKM. V lost 5 bases to trimming and J lost 0 bases, with 11 bases between them. CDR3 in DNA: TGTGCCAGCAGTAGGCTAGCGTCCTCCTACGAGCAGTACTTC. It encodes CASSRLASSYEQYF. The full variable domain, its missing parts supplied by reference TRBV28 and TRBJ2-7, is DVKVTQSSRYLVKRTGEKVFLECVQDMDHENMFWYRQDPGLGLRLIYFSYDVKMKEKGDIPEGYSVSREKKERFSLILESASTNQTSMYLCASSRLASSYEQYFGPGTRLTVT.

The rearrangement uses TRBV25-1 and TRBJ2-3; tentative D call: TRBD1 (6 bases). CDR1 and CDR2 from the germline V gene are MGHDK and SYGVNS. This CDR3 is built from 14 residues. V was pared by 4 bases and J by 5 bases, with 13 bases between. The CDR3 coding sequence is TGTGCCAGCAGTGGCGCCCAAGGGGGAGATACGCAGTATTTT. This translates into CASSGAQGGDTQYF.

V gene TRBV4-1 combines with J gene TRBJ2-1, with TRBD1 identical over 9 bases. The germline V gene encodes CDR1 MGHRA and CDR2 YSYEKL. The CDR3 extends over 12 amino acids. V shed 4 bases and J 14 bases; nucleotides not matched to a gene: 6. CDR3 in DNA: TGCGCCAGCAGCCCTCCGGGACAGGGAAAGTTCTTC. It is translated as CASSPPGQGKFF.

The V gene is TRBV4-1, the J gene TRBJ1-5; possible D gene TRBD1, 5 bases. The CDR3 has 13 amino acids. CDR1 MGHRA and CDR2 YSYEKL come from the germline V gene. V was pared by 4 bases and J by 6 bases, with 10 bases between. This CDR3 is CASSLQDTQPQHF. The DNA for the CDR3 is TGCGCCAGCAGCCTCCAGGACACTCAGCCCCAGCATTTT.

The gene calls are TRBV18 and TRBJ2-3; 11 bases map to TRBD2. This CDR3 is 18 amino acids long. Trimming removed 6 bases from V and 7 bases from J; junction bases left unmatched: 18. Germline V gene data show CDR1 as KGHSH and CDR2 as LQKENI. CDR3 residues: CASSPSLAGGGLSNTQYF. As DNA, the CDR3 is TGTGCCAGCTCCCCCAGCCTAGCGGGAGGAGGCTTGTCAAATACGCAGTATTTT.

The V and J genes are TRBV6-1 and TRBJ1-5; D gene ambiguous. Per germline, CDR1 MNHNS and CDR2 SASEGT. The CDR3 has 13 amino acids. Trimming took 3 bases from V and 0 from J, leaving 3 bases between them. The CDR3, as DNA: TGTGCCAGCAGTGATTATAGCAATCAGCCCCAGCATTTT. This codes for CASSDYSNQPQHF.

The chain uses TRBV2 and TRBJ2-1; 10 nucleotides match TRBD1. This CDR3 is built from 17 residues. Unmatched junction bases numbered 11, after V lost 5 bases and J lost 4 bases. In germline, CDR1 is SNHLY, CDR2 FYNNEI. CDR3 in DNA: TGTGCCAGCAGTAGGTCCCGGGACAGGGGTTGGTACAATGAGCAGTTCTTC. The encoded protein is CASSRSRDRGWYNEQFF.

The rearrangement links TRBV11-3 to TRBJ2-5; 8 positions agree with TRBD2. Unmatched junction bases numbered 6, after V lost 5 bases and J lost 7 bases. This CDR3 region has 13 residues. Germline CDR1 SGHNT, CDR2 YENEEA. The CDR3 protein is CASSPTSGRTQYF. CDR3 DNA: TGTGCCAGCAGCCCCACTAGCGGTAGGACCCAGTACTTC.

This clone was seen a few times. The chain links TRBV10-3 to TRBJ2-1, with D possibly matching TRBD2 (5 bases). Trimming shortened V by 4 bases and J by 9 bases, and 7 bases separated the two germline ends. The germline CDR1 and CDR2 sequences are ENHRY and SYGVKD. The CDR3 contains 11 residues. Here the CDR3 DNA reads TGTGCCATCAGTGGAGGGAGTGAGCAGTTCTTC. As protein: CAISGGSEQFF.

This clone was detected only once. The rearrangement joins TRBV19 to TRBJ1-2; perhaps TRBD1 as D (6 bases). Trimming stripped 5 bases from V and 8 bases from J, with 21 bases between. This CDR3 has 15 amino acids. Germline V CDR1 and CDR2: LNHDA, SQIVND (reference sequence). Here the CDR3 reads CASSPMGTRRSGYTF. CDR3 DNA: TGTGCCAGTAGTCCGATGGGGACACGTCGAAGCGGCTACACCTTC.